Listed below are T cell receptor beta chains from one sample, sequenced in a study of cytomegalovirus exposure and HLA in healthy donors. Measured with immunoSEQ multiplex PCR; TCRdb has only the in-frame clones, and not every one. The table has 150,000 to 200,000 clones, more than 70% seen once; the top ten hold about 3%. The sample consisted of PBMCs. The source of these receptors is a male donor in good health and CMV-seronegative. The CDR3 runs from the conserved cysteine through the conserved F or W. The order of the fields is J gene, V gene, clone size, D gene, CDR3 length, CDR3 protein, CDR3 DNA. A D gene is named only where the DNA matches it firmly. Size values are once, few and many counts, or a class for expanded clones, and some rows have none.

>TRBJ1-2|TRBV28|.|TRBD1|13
CASSPDRANGYTF
TGTGCCAGCAGTCCCGACAGGGCCAATGGCTACACCTTC
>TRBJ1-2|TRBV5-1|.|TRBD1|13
CASSAGGNYGYTF
TGCGCCAGCAGTGCAGGGGGCAACTATGGCTACACCTTC
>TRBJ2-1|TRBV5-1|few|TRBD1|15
CASSLEGQGANEQFF
TGCGCCAGCAGCTTGGAGGGACAGGGGGCTAATGAGCAGTTCTTC
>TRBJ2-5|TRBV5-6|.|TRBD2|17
CASSLYRAGGWQETQYF
TGTGCCAGCAGCTTATATCGAGCGGGAGGGTGGCAAGAGACCCAGTACTTC
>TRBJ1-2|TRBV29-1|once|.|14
CSVVWDTGYYGYTF
TGCAGCGTTGTTTGGGATACAGGGTACTATGGCTACACCTTC
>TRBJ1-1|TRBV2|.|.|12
CASSEGATEAFF
TGTGCCAGCAGTGAAGGGGCCACTGAAGCTTTCTTT
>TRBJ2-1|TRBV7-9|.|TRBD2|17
CASSSTSGRGSYNEQFF
TGTGCCAGCAGCTCCACTAGCGGGAGAGGCTCCTACAATGAGCAGTTCTTC
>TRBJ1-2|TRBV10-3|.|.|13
CAIRVTANYGYTF
TGTGCCATCAGGGTAACAGCTAACTATGGCTACACCTTC
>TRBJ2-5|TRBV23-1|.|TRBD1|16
CASSPHRQGAFETQYF
TGCGCCAGCAGTCCCCACCGACAGGGGGCGTTTGAGACCCAGTACTTC
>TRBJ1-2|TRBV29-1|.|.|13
CSVVDSLGYGYTF
TGCAGCGTGGTGGACAGTCTAGGCTATGGCTACACCTTC
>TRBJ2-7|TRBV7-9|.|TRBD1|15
CASSSAGGYSYEQYF
TGTGCCAGCAGCTCGGCAGGGGGATACTCCTACGAGCAGTACTTC
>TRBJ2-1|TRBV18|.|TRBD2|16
CASSPSTSGGTNEQFF
TGTGCCAGCTCACCCTCAACTAGCGGGGGTACCAATGAGCAGTTCTTC
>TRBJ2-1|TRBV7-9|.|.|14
CASSSDSSYNEQFF
TGTGCCAGCAGTTCGGACAGCTCCTACAATGAGCAGTTCTTC
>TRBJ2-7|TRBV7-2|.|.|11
CASSLRGYQYF
TGTGCCAGCAGCTTAAGGGGGTATCAGTACTTC
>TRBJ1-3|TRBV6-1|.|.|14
CASSEQGLGNTIYF
TGTGCCAGCAGTGAGCAGGGCCTCGGAAACACCATATATTTT
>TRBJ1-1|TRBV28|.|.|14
CASTRGGDSGEAFF
TGTGCCAGCACCAGAGGGGGAGATTCGGGTGAAGCTTTCTTT
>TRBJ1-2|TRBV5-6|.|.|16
CASSLVGQGTTYGYTF
TGTGCCAGCAGCTTGGTTGGGCAAGGGACAACCTATGGCTACACCTTC
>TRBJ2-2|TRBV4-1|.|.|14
CATFDSLNTGELFF
TGCGCAACTTTTGACAGCCTGAACACCGGGGAGCTGTTTTTT
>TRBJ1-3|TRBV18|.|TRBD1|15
CASSSRTGAGNTIYF
TGTGCCAGCTCATCGAGGACAGGAGCTGGAAACACCATATATTTT
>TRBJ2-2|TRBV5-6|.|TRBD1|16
CASSTWTGVNTGELFF
TGTGCCAGCAGCACCTGGACAGGGGTGAACACCGGGGAGCTGTTTTTT
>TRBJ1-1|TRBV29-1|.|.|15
CSVEVSPLAEAEAFF
TGCAGCGTTGAAGTCTCCCCTCTTGCAGAAGCTGAAGCTTTCTTT
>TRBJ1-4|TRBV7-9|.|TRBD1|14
CASSLGQGSEKLFF
TGTGCCAGCAGCTTAGGACAGGGGAGCGAAAAACTGTTTTTT
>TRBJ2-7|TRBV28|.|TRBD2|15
CASSITSGRRGEQYF
TGTGCCAGCAGTATCACTAGCGGGAGGAGGGGAGAGCAGTACTTC
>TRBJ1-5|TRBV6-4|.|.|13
CASSPRSGQPQHF
TGTGCCAGCAGCCCTCGATCCGGTCAGCCCCAGCATTTT
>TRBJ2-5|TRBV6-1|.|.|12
CASSSYQETQYF
TGTGCCAGCAGTTCGTACCAAGAGACCCAGTACTTC
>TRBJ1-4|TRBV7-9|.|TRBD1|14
CASSLAGQSEKLFF
TGTGCCAGCAGCTTAGCGGGACAGAGTGAAAAACTGTTTTTT
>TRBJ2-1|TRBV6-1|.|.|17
CASSDPTRGRVYNEQFF
TGTGCCAGCAGTGACCCGACCAGGGGAAGGGTCTACAATGAGCAGTTCTTC
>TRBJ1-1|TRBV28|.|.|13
CAVVGHQNTEAFF
TGTGCCGTCGTGGGACACCAGAACACTGAAGCTTTCTTT
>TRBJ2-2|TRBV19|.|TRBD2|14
CASSPGGRTGELFF
TGTGCCAGTAGTCCGGGGGGGCGCACCGGGGAGCTGTTTTTT
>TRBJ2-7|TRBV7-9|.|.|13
CASSRTSEYEQYF
TGTGCCAGCAGCCGGACAAGCGAATACGAGCAGTACTTC
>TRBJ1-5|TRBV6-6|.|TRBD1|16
CASSSPGTGSHQPQHF
TGTGCCAGCAGTTCGCCCGGGACAGGGTCGCATCAGCCCCAGCATTTT
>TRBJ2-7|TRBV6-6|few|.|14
CASTPPGQAYEQYF
TGTGCCAGCACTCCTCCGGGACAAGCCTACGAGCAGTACTTC
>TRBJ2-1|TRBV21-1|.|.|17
CASSKEVGGISYNEQFF
TGTGCCAGCAGCAAAGAGGTGGGGGGGATTTCCTACAATGAGCAGTTCTTC
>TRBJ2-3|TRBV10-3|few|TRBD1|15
CAISVGTGEADTQYF
TGTGCCATCAGTGTGGGGACAGGGGAAGCAGATACGCAGTATTTT
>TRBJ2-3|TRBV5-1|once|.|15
CASSLGYFSTDTQYF
TGCGCCAGCAGCTTGGGCTACTTTAGCACAGATACGCAGTATTTT
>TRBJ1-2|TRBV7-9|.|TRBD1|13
CSSSLGTGASATF
TGTTCCAGCAGTCTAGGGACAGGAGCGTCGGCCACCTTC
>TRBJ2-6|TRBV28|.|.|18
CASSQPRAGLSGANVLTF
TGTGCCAGCAGCCAACCTAGGGCGGGCCTCTCTGGGGCCAACGTCCTGACTTTC
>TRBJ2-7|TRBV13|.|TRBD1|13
CASSETGIYEQYF
TGTGCCAGCAGCGAGACAGGGATCTACGAGCAGTACTTC
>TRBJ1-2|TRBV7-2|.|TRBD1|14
CASSPMTGNYGYTF
TGTGCCAGCAGCCCTATGACAGGGAACTATGGCTACACCTTC
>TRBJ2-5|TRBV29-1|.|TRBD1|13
CSVGAGGEETQYF
TGCAGCGTTGGGGCAGGGGGAGAAGAGACCCAGTACTTC
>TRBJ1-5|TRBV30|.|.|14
CAWTEAYSNQPQHF
TGTGCCTGGACAGAGGCTTATAGCAATCAGCCCCAGCATTTT
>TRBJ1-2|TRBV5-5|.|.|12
CASSLAGNGYTF
TGTGCCAGCAGCCTGGCCGGGAATGGCTACACCTTC
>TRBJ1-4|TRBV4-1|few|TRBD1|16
CASSPEVGTVSEKLFF
TGCGCCAGCAGCCCCGAGGTAGGGACAGTCAGTGAAAAACTGTTTTTT
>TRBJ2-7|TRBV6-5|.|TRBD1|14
CASSHGTGNYEQYF
TGTGCCAGCAGCCACGGGACAGGAAATTACGAGCAGTACTTC
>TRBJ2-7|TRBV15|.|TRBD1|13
CATRGQGLIEQYF
TGTGCCACCAGGGGACAGGGGCTTATTGAGCAGTACTTC
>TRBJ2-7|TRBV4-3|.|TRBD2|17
CASSQVLGSSGSYEQYF
TGCGCCAGCAGCCAAGTATTAGGGTCTAGCGGGAGCTACGAGCAGTACTTC
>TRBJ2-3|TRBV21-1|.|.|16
CASSTGTSGVADTQYF
TGTGCCAGCAGCACCGGGACTAGCGGGGTTGCAGATACGCAGTATTTT